This T cell receptor (beta chain) comes out of a study of cytomegalovirus exposure and HLA in healthy donors. This clone was detected once. The PCR ran on 60 Vbeta and 13 Jbeta primers. Assay: immunoSEQ multiplex PCR; the TCRdb copy retains only in-frame clones and omits some. The sample lists 75,000 to 90,000 clones, 70% to 80% seen once, with 10% to 15% in the top ten. Germline V gene data show CDR1 as LGHNA and CDR2 as YSLEER. CDR3 length: 15 amino acids. V lost 2 bases and J lost 8, with 15 bases in between. The rearrangement links TRBV4-3 to TRBJ1-4; D ambiguous. Material for sequencing was PBMCs. This TCR came from a human donor in good health. CDR3 region: CASSQPGSRGEKLFF. The CDR3 region has the DNA TGCGCCAGCAGCCAACCCGGGTCCCGTGGGGAAAAACTGTTTTTT.